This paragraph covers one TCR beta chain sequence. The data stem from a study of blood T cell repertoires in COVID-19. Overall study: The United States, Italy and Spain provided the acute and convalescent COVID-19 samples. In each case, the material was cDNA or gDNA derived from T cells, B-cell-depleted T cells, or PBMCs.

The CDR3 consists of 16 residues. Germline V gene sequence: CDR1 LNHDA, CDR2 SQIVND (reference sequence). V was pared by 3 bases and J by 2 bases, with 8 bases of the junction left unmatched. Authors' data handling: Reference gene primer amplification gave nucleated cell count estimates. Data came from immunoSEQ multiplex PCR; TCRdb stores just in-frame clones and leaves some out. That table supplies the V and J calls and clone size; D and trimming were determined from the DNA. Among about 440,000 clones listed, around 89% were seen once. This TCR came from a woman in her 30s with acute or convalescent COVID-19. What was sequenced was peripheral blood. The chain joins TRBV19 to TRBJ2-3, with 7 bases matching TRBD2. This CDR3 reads CASSIAILADTDTQYF. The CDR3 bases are TGTGCCAGTAGTATCGCGATCCTAGCGGACACAGATACGCAGTATTTT. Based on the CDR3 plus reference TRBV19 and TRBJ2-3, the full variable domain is DGGITQSPKYLFRKEGQNVTLSCEQNLNHDAMYWYRQDPGQGLRLIYYSQIVNDFQKGDIAEGYSVSREKKESFPLTVTSAQKNPTAFYLCASSIAILADTDTQYFGPGTRLTVL.